Each of the 19 T cell receptor beta chains below was sequenced from the same sample in a study of shared clonotypes between healthy human individuals. Clones were sequenced by immunoSEQ multiplex PCR, and TCRdb holds only the in-frame ones, with some missing. The sample consists of 1,100,000 or so clones, around 78% of them appearing once. Specimen: memory CD4+ T cells from PBMCs. Noted subset: CD45RA-negative fraction. Every receptor here comes from a man between 18 and 35 years old in good health. Some clones in this sample may be carry-over from other donors' samples.

The chain combines TRBV7-9 with TRBJ1-1; tentatively, D is TRBD1 (5 bases). The CDR3 spans 14 residues. Germline loops: CDR1 SEHNR, CDR2 FQNEAQ (reference sequence). V was cut by 3 bases and J by 4 bases, with 12 bases left in between. DNA of the CDR3: TGTGCCAGCAGCTTCGGAGGGGCCGGCACTGAAGCTTTCTTT. This encodes CASSFGGAGTEAFF.

V and J are TRBV30 and TRBJ2-3; D may be TRBD1 (5 bases). CDR3 length: 14 residues. The germline V gene has CDR1 GTSNPN and CDR2 SVGIG (reference sequence). V was cut by 2 bases and J by 2 bases, with 11 bases left in between. CDR3 nucleotide sequence: TGTGCCTGGAGTAAAGGGGTCCACACAGATACGCAGTATTTT. Translation: CAWSKGVHTDTQYF.

The V and J genes are TRBV28 and TRBJ1-2; 10 positions match TRBD1. Per the germline V gene, CDR1 is MDHEN and CDR2 is SYDVKM. After removal of 6 bases from V and 8 bases from J, the junction contained 12 bases not matched to a gene. The CDR3 length is 15 residues. In nucleotides, the CDR3 is TGTGCCAGCAGCCGGGACAGGGGCCCAGGTGGGGGCTACACCTTC. As protein: CASSRDRGPGGGYTF.

This clone was seen only once. This sequence joins TRBV29-1 and TRBJ1-1; 9 nucleotides line up with TRBD1. CDR1 is SQVTM and CDR2 is ANQGSEA in the germline V gene. CDR3 length: 12 residues. V lost 7 bases and J lost 4; bases outside the gene matches: 4. The CDR3 loop is CSALGQGTEAFF. CDR3 sequence (DNA): TGCAGCGCTTTGGGACAGGGCACTGAAGCTTTCTTT.

The chain employs TRBV5-1 and TRBJ2-6; D gene ambiguous. Germline V lookup: CDR1 SGHRS, CDR2 YFSETQ. The CDR3 extends over 16 amino acids. V gave up 4 bases and J gave up 0 bases, with 11 bases separating them. The CDR3 region has the DNA TGCGCCAGCAGCGCCGGCGGATACTCTGGGGCCAACGTCCTGACTTTC. Translation: CASSAGGYSGANVLTF.

This clone was detected a few times. The chain links TRBV7-8 to TRBJ2-5; no clear D. The ends were cut back, 2 bases at V and 3 bases at J, with 4 bases in the middle. The CDR3 consists of 12 residues. The germline V gene encodes CDR1 SGHVS and CDR2 FQNEAQ. CDR3 sequence: CASSLTKETQYF. CDR3 sequence (DNA): TGTGCCAGCAGCTTAACAAAAGAGACCCAGTACTTC.

The chain is built from TRBV28 and TRBJ1-2, with D perhaps TRBD1 (6 bases). Trimming took 4 bases from V and 12 from J, leaving 15 bases between them. Germline V gives CDR1 MDHEN, CDR2 SYDVKM. This CDR3 is 12 amino acids long. This chain's CDR3 is CASSSNRVRNTF. The CDR3, as DNA: TGTGCCAGCAGTTCCAACAGGGTGAGGAACACCTTC.

This rearrangement joins TRBV13 to TRBJ2-7; perhaps TRBD1 as D (5 bases). CDR3 size: 14 residues. Germline CDR1 reads PRHDT; CDR2 reads FYEKMQ (reference sequence). V lost 2 bases, J lost 4 bases, and 12 bases lay in between. The CDR3 is CASSLYGAAYEQYF. The CDR3 region has the DNA TGTGCCAGCAGCTTATATGGGGCAGCTTACGAGCAGTACTTC.

CDR3 amino acids: CASSPLGLGNNEQFF. CDR3 in DNA: TGTGCCAGCAGCCCCCTCGGACTCGGCAACAATGAGCAGTTCTTC. V and J are TRBV28 and TRBJ2-1, with D maybe TRBD2 (5 bases). The CDR3 is made up of 15 amino acids. V lost 6 bases to trimming and J lost 5 bases, with 17 bases between them. In germline, CDR1 is MDHEN, CDR2 SYDVKM.

This clone was found once. The chain carries TRBV5-1 and TRBJ2-7, with 12 bases that match TRBD2. The CDR3 is 16 residues long. The J segment lost 2 bases and the V segment lost 4 bases, leaving 7 bases of the junction unmatched. Germline CDR1 and CDR2: SGHRS and YFSETQ. This CDR3 is CASSESRTSGTYEQYF. CDR3 DNA: TGCGCCAGCAGCGAGTCGCGGACTAGCGGGACCTACGAGCAGTACTTC. Complete variable domain (other parts from reference TRBV5-1 and TRBJ2-7): KAGVTQTPRYLIKTRGQQVTLSCSPISGHRSVSWYQQTPGQGLQFLFEYFSETQRNKGNFPGRFSGRQFSNSRSEMNVSTLELGDSALYLCASSESRTSGTYEQYFGPGTRLTVT.

This clone turned up a few times. Other DNA sequences of this sample code for an identical CDR3. The gene calls are TRBV10-1 and TRBJ2-1, with 9 bases matching TRBD2. The germline gives CDR1 WNHNN, CDR2 SYGVQD (reference sequence). V was pared by 0 bases and J by 3 bases, with 0 bases of the junction left unmatched. The CDR3 is 15 residues long. Written as DNA, the CDR3 is TGCGCCAGCAGTGAGTCTAGCGGGAGCTACAATGAGCAGTTCTTC. It yields the protein CASSESSGSYNEQFF.

This sequence joins TRBV5-4 and TRBJ1-2; TRBD1 might be the D (6 bases). The CDR3 has 13 amino acids. Germline CDR1 is SGHNT and CDR2 is YYREEE (reference sequence). Trimming pared 4 bases from V and 2 bases from J, leaving 9 bases between. This CDR3 is CASSQTGNYGYTF. The CDR3 DNA sequence: TGTGCCAGCAGCCAGACAGGAAACTATGGCTACACCTTC.

The V gene is TRBV2, the J gene TRBJ2-3, with TRBD2 matching 12 bases. This CDR3 is built from 15 residues. The ends lost 8 bases at V and 6 bases at J; junction bases unmatched: 9. CDR1 is SNHLY and CDR2 is FYNNEI in the germline V gene. CDR3 bases: TGTGCCAGCTCCATGACTAGCGGGAGACCGGATACGCAGTATTTT. Translating gives CASSMTSGRPDTQYF.

The chain uses TRBV5-1 and TRBJ2-1; 11 bases are shared with TRBD2. Germline CDR1 is SGHRS and CDR2 is YFSETQ. V dropped 4 bases and J dropped 5; count of bases not matched to a gene: 8. This CDR3 has 16 amino acids. CDR3 in amino acids: CASSQGGLAENNEQFF. In DNA, the CDR3 is TGCGCCAGCAGCCAGGGGGGACTAGCGGAGAACAATGAGCAGTTCTTC.

This clone appeared once. The chain recombines TRBV6-1 with TRBJ2-6; 10 nucleotides match TRBD1. The CDR3 is 18 amino acids. The germline gives CDR1 MNHNS, CDR2 SASEGT. Trimming cost V 4 bases and J 0 bases; bases outside gene matches: 6. This CDR3 is CASSAMGQGFSGANVLTF. CDR3 nucleotide sequence: TGTGCCAGCAGTGCGATGGGACAGGGGTTCTCTGGGGCCAACGTCCTGACTTTC.

V is TRBV9 and J is TRBJ2-7, with 9 bases that match TRBD2. This CDR3 is built from 16 residues. With V trimmed by 1 base and J by 2 bases, 7 bases remained unmatched. Looked up from germline, CDR1 is SGDLS and CDR2 is YYNGEE. The CDR3 region is CASSVSLAGNPYEQYF. The DNA of the CDR3 is TGTGCCAGCAGCGTAAGCCTAGCGGGAAACCCCTACGAGCAGTACTTC.

The V call is TRBV19, the J call TRBJ1-1, with 7 bases that match TRBD1. Unmatched junction bases numbered 9, after V lost 5 bases and J lost 0 bases. This CDR3 spans 16 amino acids. CDR1 and CDR2 (germline): LNHDA, SQIVND (reference sequence). In DNA form, the CDR3 reads TGTGCCAGTAGTTATGGGGACAGTCTATTGAACACTGAAGCTTTCTTT. This sequence encodes CASSYGDSLLNTEAFF.

The chain recombines TRBV19 with TRBJ1-1; no clear D. Germline-derived CDR1 and CDR2 are LNHDA and SQIVND (reference sequence). CDR3 size: 13 residues. Trimming left V 5 bases short and J 1 base short, with 8 bases between. The CDR3 loop reads CASSASRNTEAFF. CDR3 bases: TGTGCCAGTAGTGCCTCCAGGAACACTGAAGCTTTCTTT.

The CDR3 sequence: CASSPQGALGELFF. CDR3 in DNA: TGTGCCAGCAGCCCCCAGGGTGCCCTCGGAGAGCTGTTTTTT. The J gene is TRBJ2-2, the V gene TRBV9; possible D gene TRBD1, 5 bases. Germline V lookup: CDR1 SGDLS, CDR2 YYNGEE. V lost 4 bases, J lost 11 bases, and 18 bases lay in between. The length of the CDR3 is 14 residues.